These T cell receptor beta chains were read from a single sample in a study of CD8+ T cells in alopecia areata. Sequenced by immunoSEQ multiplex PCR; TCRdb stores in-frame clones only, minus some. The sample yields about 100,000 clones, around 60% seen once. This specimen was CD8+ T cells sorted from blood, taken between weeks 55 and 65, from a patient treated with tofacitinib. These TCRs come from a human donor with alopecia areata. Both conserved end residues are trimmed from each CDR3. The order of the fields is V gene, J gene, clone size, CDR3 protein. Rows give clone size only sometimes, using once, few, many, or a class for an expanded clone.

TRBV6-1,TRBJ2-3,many,ASTAGDGADTQY
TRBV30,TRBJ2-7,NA,AWSSPGTGWEQY
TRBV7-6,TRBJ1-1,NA,ASSLAVGGWAEAF
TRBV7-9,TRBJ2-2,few,ASSSTQGTNTGELF
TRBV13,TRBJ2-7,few,ASSFAGTSGGEQY
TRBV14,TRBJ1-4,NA,ASSIRTGREKLF
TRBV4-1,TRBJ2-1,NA,ASSQVTRDPGTGRNEQF
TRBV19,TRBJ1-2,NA,ASSIQGTDGYT
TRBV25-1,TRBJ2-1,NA,ASSADEQF
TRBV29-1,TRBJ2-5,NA,SANPLGRGYQETQY